The 18 T cell receptor beta chains given below trace back to one sample, sequenced in a study of control samples from healthy donors and cancer patients. Method: immunoSEQ multiplex PCR; TCRdb's copy keeps in-frame clones and lacks some. This sample has under 100,000 clones; approximately 95% occur once, and the top ten carry approximately 1.5%. Sequencing input: blood. The receptors originated from a woman in her 30s in good health.

The chain combines TRBV6-4 with TRBJ2-3, with 8 bases matching TRBD2. This CDR3 region has 15 residues. Looked up from germline, CDR1 is MRHNA and CDR2 is SNTAGT. V was pared by 2 bases and J by 5 bases, with 6 bases of the junction left unmatched. CDR3 coding DNA: TGTGCCAGCAGTGACCGGGGGGGGGCCGAAGATACGCAGTATTTT. As protein: CASSDRGGAEDTQYF.

This clone has only one observation. This chain links TRBV3-1 (or the pseudogene TRBV3-2) with TRBJ2-6; D unresolved. The CDR3 loop spans 16 amino acids. The germline V and J ends were trimmed by 0 bases and 0 bases, with 6 bases remaining between them. CDR1 and CDR2 (germline): LGHDT, YNNKEL (reference sequence). CDR3 amino acids: CASSQEWGSGANVLTF. The CDR3, as DNA: TGTGCCAGCAGCCAAGAATGGGGCTCTGGGGCCAACGTCCTGACTTTC.

The chain recombines TRBV13 with TRBJ1-4; D gene uncertain. V was pared by 4 bases and J by 8 bases, with 20 bases between. Germline loops: CDR1 PRHDT, CDR2 FYEKMQ (reference sequence). This CDR3 has 16 amino acids. The CDR3 region has the DNA TGTGCCAGCAGCTCCCAGACGGTAGGCCGGGAAGAAAAACTGTTTTTT. It yields the protein CASSSQTVGREEKLFF.

The V gene is TRBV7-2, the J gene TRBJ1-5; D is unresolved. The V end lost 1 base, the J end lost 3 bases, and 7 bases lay between the germline ends. CDR1 and CDR2 from the germline V gene are SGHTA and FQGNSA. The CDR3 runs to 14 residues. In DNA, the CDR3 is TGTGCCAGCAGCTTAGAGGTGGTCAATCAGCCCCAGCATTTT. The encoded protein is CASSLEVVNQPQHF.

V gene TRBV3-1 (or the pseudogene TRBV3-2) combines with J gene TRBJ2-7; tentatively, D is TRBD1 (5 bases). This CDR3 comprises 15 residues. V lost 6 bases, J lost 2 bases, and 17 bases lay in between. CDR1 is LGHDT, CDR2 YNNKEL, per germline (reference sequence). CDR3 protein: CASRLKAGSPYEQYF. CDR3 coding DNA: TGTGCCAGCAGGTTGAAAGCAGGGTCCCCCTACGAGCAGTACTTC.

The chain uses TRBV6-5 and TRBJ1-1, with no clear D. Deletions cut 0 bases from V and 0 bases from J, with 11 bases between. Germline CDR1 is MNHEY and CDR2 is SVGAGI. This CDR3 has 16 amino acids. In nucleotides, the CDR3 is TGTGCCAGCAGTTACTCGACGGGCAGGCTGAACACTGAAGCTTTCTTT. Protein sequence: CASSYSTGRLNTEAFF.

The CDR3 nucleotides read TGCGCCAGCAGCCAAGATATACAGCGGGGGAAAGATGTTGGGTACGAGCAGTACTTC. Encoded protein: CASSQDIQRGKDVGYEQYF. The chain joins TRBV4-1 to TRBJ2-7, with 8 bases identical to TRBD2. V was clipped by 0 bases and J by 4 bases; unmatched bases: 17. The CDR3 runs 19 residues. Per germline, CDR1 MGHRA and CDR2 YSYEKL.

The chain has TRBV27 and TRBJ2-7; no definite D call. From germline, CDR1 is MNHEY and CDR2 SMNVEV (reference sequence). V was pared by 5 bases and J by 6 bases, with 14 bases between. The length of the CDR3 is 13 residues. Written as DNA, the CDR3 is TGTGCCAGCAGTGCCGTCGCTAGGGCCGAGCAGTACTTC. Its translation: CASSAVARAEQYF.

This clone appeared once. The chain combines TRBV6-5 with TRBJ2-6, with TRBD1 matching over 8 bases. CDR1 and CDR2 from the germline V gene are MNHEY and SVGAGI. The CDR3 is 14 residues long. V lost 9 bases, J lost 1 base, and 2 bases stayed unmatched. The CDR3 DNA reads TGTGCCAGTCACAGGGGGTCTGGGGCCAACGTCCTGACTTTC. Translated: CASHRGSGANVLTF.

The chain links TRBV23-1 to TRBJ1-5, with TRBD1 identical over 8 bases. TRBV23-1 is annotated as an ORF whose role is uncertain. Germline trimming cut 4 bases from V and 1 base from J; bases unmatched to any gene: 12. CDR3 length: 18 residues. CDR3 amino acids: CASSRRRDRYLSNQPQHF. CDR3 nucleotide sequence: TGCGCCAGCAGTCGCCGGAGGGACAGGTATTTGAGCAATCAGCCCCAGCATTTT.

The rearrangement joins TRBV6-5 to TRBJ1-3; D not resolved. This CDR3 is built from 15 residues. V lost 0 bases and J 0 bases, leaving 6 bases between the germline ends. Germline assignment: CDR1 MNHEY and CDR2 SVGAGI. The CDR3 loop is CASSYSGASGNTIYF. The CDR3 DNA reads TGTGCCAGCAGTTACTCCGGAGCCTCTGGAAACACCATATATTTT.

The V and J genes are TRBV7-9 and TRBJ2-7; D is undetermined. CDR3 length: 11 residues. Trimming removed 3 bases from V and 5 bases from J, with 5 bases in between. Germline loops: CDR1 SEHNR, CDR2 FQNEAQ (reference sequence). The CDR3 reads CASSFAHEQYF. CDR3 nucleotide sequence: TGTGCCAGCAGCTTTGCTCACGAGCAGTACTTC.

The rearrangement uses TRBV12-3 or TRBV12-4 and TRBJ1-5; D not certain. The CDR3 is 13 amino acids. V was cut by 9 bases and J by 0 bases, with 9 bases left in between. CDR3 residues: CASQWGSNQPQHF. CDR3 DNA sequence: TGTGCCAGTCAATGGGGTAGCAATCAGCCCCAGCATTTT.

This clone was recorded a few times. This chain connects TRBV5-4 to TRBJ2-4; perhaps D is TRBD1 or TRBD2 (5 bases each). The CDR3 covers 16 residues. Trimming left V 0 bases short and J 0 bases short, with 10 bases between. Germline CDR1 reads SGHNT; CDR2 reads YYREEE (reference sequence). CDR3 protein: CASSLDPGRAKNIQYF. DNA of the CDR3: TGTGCCAGCAGCTTGGATCCAGGGAGAGCCAAAAACATTCAGTACTTC.

This clone was seen a handful of times. V and J are TRBV6-5 and TRBJ1-1, with a weak D call TRBD1 (6 bases). V shed 6 bases and J shed 4 bases, with 15 bases lying between them. This CDR3 comprises 14 residues. From germline, CDR1 is MNHEY and CDR2 SVGAGI. The CDR3 sequence: CASRVAGEVTEAFF. CDR3 bases: TGTGCCAGCAGAGTGGCAGGGGAGGTCACTGAAGCTTTCTTT.

This clone appeared a single time. This chain joins TRBV7-9 and TRBJ1-1; 10 bases align to TRBD1. The germline gives CDR1 SEHNR, CDR2 FQNEAQ (reference sequence). V shed 5 bases and J 5 bases; nucleotides not matched to a gene: 8. The CDR3 is 15 amino acids. For the CDR3, the DNA is TGTGCCAGCAGCCCCTCCGGGACAGGGGTTACTGAAGCTTTCTTT. Residues: CASSPSGTGVTEAFF.

J is TRBJ1-1 and V is TRBV28, with 8 bases aligning to TRBD1. Germline values: CDR1 MDHEN, CDR2 SYDVKM. The junction had 12 bases not matched to a gene; V was cut back by 6 bases and J by 9 bases. The CDR3 has 14 residues. The CDR3 sequence: CASRLLTGEGKAFF. CDR3 DNA sequence: TGTGCCAGCAGGCTCCTGACAGGGGAGGGAAAAGCTTTCTTT.

This clone was recorded once. The rearrangement links TRBV6-6 to TRBJ2-1; D call uncertain. Germline lookup yields CDR1 MNHNY and CDR2 SVGAGI (reference sequence). The CDR3 has 16 amino acids. The V and J ends lost 5 bases and 0 bases respectively, with 14 bases between them. The CDR3 region has the DNA TGTGCCAGCAGTAGAACAGCAGCCAGCTCCTACAATGAGCAGTTCTTC. It codes for CASSRTAASSYNEQFF.